This T cell receptor (beta chain) was sequenced for a study of T cells in Graves' hyperthyroidism and ophthalmopathy. The source material, RNA transcripts, was used to amplify TCR beta CDR3 regions. A first-round RT-PCR of the TCR CDR3 used the HTBI primer set. MiXCR, applied by TCRdb to the multiplex PCR reads, yields one record per CDR3 protein. The sample lists approximately 700,000 distinct CDR3 sequences, about 45% occurring once. Patients having uncontrolled infection, another autoimmune disease, pregnancy or lactation were not included. Details on this clonotype: Its target is not known.

This CDR3 has 16 amino acids. Looked up from germline, CDR1 is SGHVS and CDR2 is FQNEAQ. Trimming shortened V by 4 bases and J by 7 bases, and 19 bases separated the two germline ends. Overall study findings and caveats: Stable hyperthyroidism and ophthalmopathy were separated using 13 V-J signatures.

This chain links TRBV7-8 with TRBJ2-2; D is perhaps TRBD2 (6 bases). What was sequenced was peripheral blood or thyroid tissue (not recorded which). The TCR was taken from an adult man with Graves' disease, either hyperthyroidism or ophthalmopathy (not recorded which). The CDR3 sequence is CASSSQRRGSGGELFF. Written as DNA, the CDR3 is TGTGCCAGCAGCTCACAACGGAGGGGCTCAGGCGGGGAGCTGTTTTTT.